The present T cell receptor (beta chain) was sequenced within a study of CD8 T cells in Susac syndrome. Study-level information: Susac syndrome patients were untreated, on corticosteroids with some adding intravenous immunoglobulin, or on intravenous immunoglobulin only.

In the case of this clonotype: No antigen is known for it.

Study-wide results and caveats: The greatest CD8+ clonal expansion in Susac occurred in TEMRA cells and in active patients.

Random hexamers primed reverse transcription of 0.5 to 1 ug RNA. An immunoSEQ multiplex PCR generated amplified TCR beta CDR3 products spanning 54 Vbeta and 13 Jbeta. Each CDR3 protein gets one entry after TCRdb re-called the immunoSEQ multiplex PCR reads with MiXCR. The data show about 24,000 distinct CDR3 sequences, 93% seen once. This CDR3 comprises 17 residues. Germline V gives CDR1 MNHEY, CDR2 SVGEGT. Trimming cost V 0 bases and J 0 bases; bases outside gene matches: 3. The gene calls are TRBV6-2 or TRBV6-3 and TRBJ1-1, with 11 positions matching TRBD1. The sequence was collected from a human donor with Susac syndrome. Sequenced input: CD8+ T cells from PBMCs. The CDR3 sequence is CASSYSGQGVLNTEAFF. CDR3 sequence (DNA): TGTGCCAGCAGTTACTCGGGACAGGGGGTTTTGAACACTGAAGCTTTCTTT.